The sequence of this TCR beta chain was determined in a study of T cell responses to AZD1222 COVID-19 vaccine. As regards this clone: The antigen is undetermined.

Regarding the study as a whole: Of spike-specific TCRs, nearly half reportedly target regions left unmutated in variants. None of the repertoires were sampled until the peak T cell response had passed. Donor demographics were predominantly white British with a female majority; clonal diversity may be underestimated.

The table came from immunoSEQ multiplex PCR; TCRdb's copy has only in-frame clones and leaves some out. The sample shows about 99,000 clones, roughly 86% of them seen only once. Here the sequenced sample was peripheral blood, taken 28 days after the second dose of the MenACWY control vaccine. This receptor was taken from an adult who received the MenACWY meningococcal vaccine as a control.

This chain's CDR3 is CASSPTSYQETQYF. The CDR3 coding sequence is TGTGCCAGCTCACCAACGAGTTACCAAGAGACCCAGTACTTC. The J gene is TRBJ2-5, the V gene TRBV18; no firm D call. The CDR3 sequence is 14 residues long. V was trimmed by 2 bases and J by 0 bases, leaving 7 bases between them. Germline V lookup: CDR1 KGHSH, CDR2 LQKENI.